Shown below are 14 T cell receptor beta chains from a single sample sequenced in a study of cytomegalovirus exposure and HLA in healthy donors. This PCR relied on a set of 60 Vbeta primers and 13 Jbeta primers. Sequencing used immunoSEQ multiplex PCR; TCRdb keeps in-frame clones, though not all of them. The sample records around 200,000 clones, approximately 80% being singletons. Sample: PBMCs. The receptors derive from a boy younger than 18 in good health and CMV-seronegative.

This rearrangement joins TRBV6-6 to TRBJ1-5; D might be TRBD1 (6 bases). Germline loops: CDR1 MNHNY, CDR2 SVGAGI (reference sequence). V lost 7 bases and J lost 0, with 13 bases in between. CDR3 length equals 15 residues. The CDR3 reads CASTSTGYSNQPQHF. DNA of the CDR3: TGTGCCAGCACTTCGACAGGCTATAGCAATCAGCCCCAGCATTTT.

This clone was seen only a few times. The chain employs TRBV11-2 and TRBJ2-7; weak D call: TRBD2 (6 bases). Germline V gene lookup returns CDR1 SGHAT and CDR2 FQNNGV. The CDR3 has 15 amino acids. V lost 5 bases and J 0 bases, leaving 14 bases between the germline ends. The DNA of the CDR3 is TGTGCCAGCAGCGGGGGGTCAGGGCTCTCCTACGAGCAGTACTTC. This encodes CASSGGSGLSYEQYF.

The chain combines TRBV10-2 with TRBJ1-2; the match to TRBD1 covers 9 bases. Germline lookup yields CDR1 WSHSY and CDR2 SAAADI. V shed 6 bases and J 2 bases; nucleotides not matched to a gene: 4. This CDR3 comprises 14 residues. The CDR3: CASSGDRENYGYTF. CDR3 bases: TGCGCCAGCAGCGGGGACAGGGAAAACTATGGCTACACCTTC.

The chain is built from TRBV18 and TRBJ2-1, with 7 bases lining up with TRBD1. CDR1 is KGHSH and CDR2 is LQKENI in the germline V gene. The CDR3 extends over 13 amino acids. The V segment lost 4 bases and the J segment 7 bases; nucleotides outside the gene matches: 4. The CDR3 spells CASSRTTGNEQFF. CDR3 sequence (DNA): TGTGCCAGCTCACGTACGACAGGGAATGAGCAGTTCTTC.

The chain carries TRBV10-2 and TRBJ1-5; perhaps TRBD1 as D (6 bases). The CDR3 consists of 14 residues. Germline-derived CDR1 and CDR2 are WSHSY and SAAADI. V was cut by 6 bases and J by 7 bases, with 16 bases left in between. The CDR3 is CASRRDRMEQPQHF. The CDR3 nucleotides read TGCGCCAGCAGGAGAGACAGGATGGAACAGCCCCAGCATTTT.

This clone has a handful of counts. The chain carries TRBV7-9 and TRBJ2-7; 8 bases match TRBD2. CDR3 length: 13 amino acids. CDR1 SEHNR and CDR2 FQNEAQ come from the germline V gene (reference sequence). Trimming cost V 8 bases and J 0 bases; bases outside gene matches: 3. This chain's CDR3 is CASEAGGSYEQYF. CDR3 nucleotides: TGTGCCAGCGAGGCGGGAGGCTCCTACGAGCAGTACTTC.

This clone has just one count. The genes are TRBV6-6 and TRBJ1-1; D remains unclear. The V end was cut by 8 bases, the J end by 8 bases, with 21 bases between. CDR3 length: 14 residues. CDR1 MNHNY and CDR2 SVGAGI come from the germline V gene (reference sequence). The chain's CDR3 is CASQVTTTAPEAFF. Here the CDR3 DNA reads TGTGCCAGCCAAGTTACAACAACAGCCCCCGAAGCTTTCTTT.

J is TRBJ1-1 and V is TRBV5-4, with D hard to call. V was clipped by 0 bases and J by 1 base, with 7 bases between them. The length of the CDR3 is 14 residues. In germline, CDR1 is SGHNT, CDR2 YYREEE (reference sequence). CDR3 coding DNA: TGTGCCAGCAGCTTGGGGCCGGGGAACACTGAAGCTTTCTTT. Protein sequence: CASSLGPGNTEAFF.

The chain carries TRBV30 and TRBJ2-7, with D hard to call. V lost 1 base to trimming and J lost 0 bases, with 7 bases between them. The CDR3 runs to 13 residues. CDR1 and CDR2 (germline): GTSNPN, SVGIG (reference sequence). The DNA for the CDR3 is TGTGCCTGGAGTGGAGGCGGCTCCTACGAGCAGTACTTC. Amino acids: CAWSGGGSYEQYF.

The chain couples TRBV5-5 to TRBJ2-1, with 7 bases matching TRBD2. This CDR3 region has 15 residues. V trimming: 0 bases; J trimming: 10 bases; junction bases outside the gene matches: 10. In germline, CDR1 is SGHKS, CDR2 YYEKEE (reference sequence). The CDR3 loop is CASSLAGGTAREQFF. Here the CDR3 DNA reads TGTGCCAGCAGCTTGGCCGGGGGGACTGCCAGGGAGCAGTTCTTC. Variable domain in full (rest from reference TRBV5-5 and TRBJ2-1): DAGVTQSPTHLIKTRGQQVTLRCSPISGHKSVSWYQQVLGQGPQFIFQYYEKEERGRGNFPDRFSARQFPNYSSELNVNALLLGDSALYLCASSLAGGTAREQFFGPGTRLTVL.

The chain is built from TRBV30 and TRBJ2-7; no definite D call. CDR3 length: 13 amino acids. Per the germline V gene, CDR1 is GTSNPN and CDR2 is SVGIG (reference sequence). V gave up 2 bases and J gave up 6 bases, with 14 bases separating them. The CDR3 DNA reads TGTGCCTGGAGTCTCGCGGCCGTCAGCGAGCAGTACTTC. This translates into CAWSLAAVSEQYF.

This sequence joins TRBV5-4 and TRBJ2-3; 8 bases map to TRBD2. Trimming took 4 bases from V and 2 from J; bases not matched to a gene: 12. The CDR3 is 17 amino acids. Germline V gene sequence: CDR1 SGHNT, CDR2 YYREEE (reference sequence). CDR3: CASSPAGAGGPTDTQYF. DNA for the CDR3: TGTGCCAGCAGCCCGGCCGGGGCGGGGGGCCCCACAGATACGCAGTATTTT. Full variable domain (outside the CDR3, taken from reference TRBV5-4 and TRBJ2-3): ETGVTQSPTHLIKTRGQQVTLRCSSQSGHNTVSWYQQALGQGPQFIFQYYREEENGRGNFPPRFSGLQFPNYSSELNVNALELDDSALYLCASSPAGAGGPTDTQYFGPGTRLTVL.

The chain carries TRBV15 and TRBJ2-3; 12 nucleotides line up with TRBD2. V trimming: 0 bases; J trimming: 0 bases; junction bases outside the gene matches: 4. Germline V CDR1 and CDR2: LNHNV, YYDKDF (reference sequence). The CDR3 totals 18 residues. CDR3 loop: CATSRDPGLAGSTDTQYF. As DNA, the CDR3 is TGTGCCACCAGCAGAGACCCCGGACTAGCGGGAAGCACAGATACGCAGTATTTT.

The V call is TRBV6-1, the J call TRBJ2-7, with 8 bases that match TRBD1. V trimming: 2 bases; J trimming: 5 bases; junction bases outside the gene matches: 5. CDR1 and CDR2 (germline): MNHNS, SASEGT. The CDR3 covers 14 residues. The CDR3: CASSEPGGVDEQYF. The CDR3, as DNA: TGTGCCAGCAGTGAACCAGGGGGCGTCGACGAGCAGTACTTC.